Listed here are 7 T cell receptor beta chains from one sample, sequenced in a study of human thymus T cells. Method: immunoSEQ multiplex PCR; TCRdb's copy keeps in-frame clones and lacks some. The table has tens of thousands of clones, just under 95% seen once. Sequencing was done on a sample of blood. The receptor set was obtained from a girl less than two years old with a congenital heart defect but otherwise immunologically healthy.

This clone occurred once. J is TRBJ2-7 and V is TRBV7-2; D is possibly TRBD2 (6 bases). The germline CDR1 and CDR2 sequences are SGHTA and FQGNSA. This CDR3 region has 15 residues. V was shortened by 5 bases and J by 0 bases, with 14 bases between the two germline ends. The chain's CDR3 is CASSQRVGSSYEQYF. The CDR3 DNA reads TGTGCCAGCAGCCAGAGGGTCGGGAGCTCCTACGAGCAGTACTTC.

The rearrangement links TRBV5-6 to TRBJ1-1, with 8 bases fitting TRBD1. Trimming removed 1 base from V and 4 bases from J; junction bases left unmatched: 0. The germline V gene encodes CDR1 SGHDT and CDR2 YYEEEE. CDR3 length: 13 residues. The CDR3 is CASSLTGGTEAFF. The CDR3 coding sequence is TGTGCCAGCAGCTTGACAGGGGGCACTGAAGCTTTCTTT.

V gene TRBV7-9 combines with J gene TRBJ2-7, with 10 positions matching TRBD1. This CDR3 contains 15 residues. Germline V gene sequence: CDR1 SEHNR, CDR2 FQNEAQ (reference sequence). With V trimmed by 5 bases and J by 3 bases, 7 bases remained unmatched. The CDR3 DNA follows: TGTGCCAGCAGCCTTCCGGGACAGGGGCTCTACGAGCAGTACTTC. Translated: CASSLPGQGLYEQYF.

A single count supports this clone. This chain uses TRBV5-1 with TRBJ2-3, with 12 bases aligning to TRBD1. This CDR3 contains 19 residues. V shed 5 bases and J 4 bases; nucleotides not matched to a gene: 17. Germline values: CDR1 SGHRS, CDR2 YFSETQ. This CDR3 is CASRWSRDRGRWLADTQYF. As DNA, the CDR3 is TGCGCCAGCAGGTGGTCCCGGGACAGGGGGCGATGGCTAGCAGATACGCAGTATTTT.

This clone was observed once. The gene calls are TRBV6-5 and TRBJ2-5; either TRBD1 or TRBD2 may supply D (8 bases each). CDR1 and CDR2 (germline): MNHEY, SVGAGI. The germline V and J ends were trimmed by 2 bases and 9 bases, with 22 bases remaining between them. The length of the CDR3 is 16 residues. The CDR3 is CASSYLQGVGGGSQYF. The CDR3 DNA sequence: TGTGCCAGCAGTTACCTACAGGGGGTAGGCGGGGGGTCCCAGTACTTC.

The J gene is TRBJ2-5, the V gene TRBV4-1; the match to TRBD2 covers 10 bases. The J call is doubtful: the DNA matches TRBJ2-7 better. The CDR3 covers 18 residues. Germline CDR1 reads MGHRA; CDR2 reads YSYEKL. CDR3 sequence: CASSPYVAEAGGPYEQYF. Here the CDR3 DNA reads TGCGCCAGCAGCCCATATGTGGCGGAAGCGGGAGGGCCATACGAGCAGTACTTC.

The V gene is TRBV4-1, the J gene TRBJ2-1, with 7 positions matching TRBD1. V was pared by 6 bases and J by 8 bases, with 7 bases of the junction left unmatched. In germline, CDR1 is MGHRA, CDR2 YSYEKL. This CDR3 contains 13 residues. CDR3 sequence: CASSQPGGYEQFF. The CDR3 coding sequence is TGCGCCAGCAGTCAACCAGGGGGATATGAGCAGTTCTTC.